This entry is about one T cell receptor beta chain. This sample stems from a study of blood T cell repertoires in COVID-19. Background on the study: The United States, Italy and Spain provided the acute and convalescent COVID-19 samples.

In the original analysis: The authors estimated nucleated cell counts from reference gene primer amplification. TCRdb keeps only in-frame clones here, not all; method: immunoSEQ multiplex PCR. V, J and clone size derive from that table, while D and trimming were established from the DNA sequence. This sample has about 280,000 clones, with over 75% found just once. J was trimmed by 4 bases and V by 4 bases; bases with no gene match: 6. Germline CDR1 reads PRHDT; CDR2 reads FYEKMQ (reference sequence). The CDR3 length is 14 residues. V and J are TRBV13 and TRBJ2-5, with 7 bases that match TRBD1. The clonotype was recovered from a man between 18 and 29 years old with active or convalescent COVID-19. Input material: peripheral blood. CDR3 residues: CASSSNRGSETQYF. The CDR3 DNA reads as TGTGCCAGCAGCTCGAACAGGGGTTCAGAGACCCAGTACTTC.